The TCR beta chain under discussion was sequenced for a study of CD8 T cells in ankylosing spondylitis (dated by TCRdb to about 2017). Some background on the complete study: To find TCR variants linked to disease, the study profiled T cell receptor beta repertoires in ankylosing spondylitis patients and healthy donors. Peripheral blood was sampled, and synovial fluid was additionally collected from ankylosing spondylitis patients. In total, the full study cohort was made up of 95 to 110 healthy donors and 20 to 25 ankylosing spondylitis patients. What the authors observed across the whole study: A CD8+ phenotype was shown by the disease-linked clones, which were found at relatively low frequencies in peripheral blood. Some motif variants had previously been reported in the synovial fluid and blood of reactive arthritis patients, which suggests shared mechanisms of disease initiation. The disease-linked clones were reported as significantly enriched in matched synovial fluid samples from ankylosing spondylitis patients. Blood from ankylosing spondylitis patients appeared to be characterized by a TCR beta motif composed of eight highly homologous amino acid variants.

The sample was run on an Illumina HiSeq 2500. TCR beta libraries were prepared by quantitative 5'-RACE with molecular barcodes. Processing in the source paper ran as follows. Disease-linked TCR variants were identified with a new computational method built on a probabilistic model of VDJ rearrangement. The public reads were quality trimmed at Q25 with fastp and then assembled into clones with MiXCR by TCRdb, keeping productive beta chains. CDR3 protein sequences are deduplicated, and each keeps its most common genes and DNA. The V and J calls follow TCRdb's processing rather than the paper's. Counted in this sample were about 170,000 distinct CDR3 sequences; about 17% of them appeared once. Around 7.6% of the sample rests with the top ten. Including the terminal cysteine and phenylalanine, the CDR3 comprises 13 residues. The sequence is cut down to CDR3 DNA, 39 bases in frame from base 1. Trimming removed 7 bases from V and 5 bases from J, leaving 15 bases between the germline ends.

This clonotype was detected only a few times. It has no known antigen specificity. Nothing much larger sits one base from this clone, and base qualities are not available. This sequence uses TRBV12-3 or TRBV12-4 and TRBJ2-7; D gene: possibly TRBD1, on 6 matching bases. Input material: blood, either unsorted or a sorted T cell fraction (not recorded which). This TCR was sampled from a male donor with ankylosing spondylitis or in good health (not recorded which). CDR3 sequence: CASIEGVGDEQYF. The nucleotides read TGTGCCAGCATCGAGGGGGTTGGAGACGAGCAGTACTTC.